The 18 T cell receptor beta chains listed next were all sequenced from one sample in a study of T-cell memory formation after mild COVID-19. A single record per CDR3 protein comes from TCRdb applying MiXCR to the 5' RACE reads. This repertoire shows 250,000 to 350,000 distinct CDR3 sequences, around 15% found once; its top ten account for roughly 24%. The sample was PBMCs or a T cell subset sorted from them (not recorded which). The receptors originated from a man between 18 and 35 years old who had mild COVID-19 (a few samples of this study predate the infection). Cell type and time point are not known.

This clonotype was seen repeatedly, ten times or more. J is TRBJ2-2 and V is TRBV4-3; no clear D. Germline CDR1 is LGHNA and CDR2 is YSLEER. This CDR3 comprises 15 residues. Trimming took off 0 bases at V and 8 bases at J, with 13 bases between the two ends. This CDR3 is CASSQEVTLPGELFF. The CDR3 region has the DNA TGCGCCAGCAGCCAAGAAGTGACCTTACCGGGGGAGCTGTTTTTT.

The chain recombines TRBV12-3 or TRBV12-4 with TRBJ2-2; D is uncertain. This CDR3 has 14 amino acids. The V gene lost 3 bases and the J gene lost 2 bases, with 7 bases spanning the gap. CDR3 coding DNA: TGTGCCAGCAGTTTTACACAAAACACCGGGGAGCTGTTTTTT. Translated, it gives CASSFTQNTGELFF.

The gene calls are TRBV27 and TRBJ1-2; D gene unclear. Trimming cost V 4 bases and J 7 bases, with 10 bases left between them. The germline gives CDR1 MNHEY, CDR2 SMNVEV (reference sequence). CDR3 length: 12 residues. As DNA, the CDR3 is TGTGCCAGCAGTTCGCCTGAAGGTGGCTACACCTTC. Its protein product is CASSSPEGGYTF.

This clonotype appeared a few times. V gene TRBV10-3 combines with J gene TRBJ2-1; the D gene is possibly TRBD2 (7 bases). Germline assignment: CDR1 ENHRY and CDR2 SYGVKD. Trimming removed 10 bases at V and 8 bases at J, with 15 bases between. CDR3 length: 12 residues. The CDR3 coding sequence is TGTGCCACCCGGGGGGCCGGAGATGAGCAGTTCTTC. It specifies CATRGAGDEQFF.

This clonotype has only a few counts. The chain is built from TRBV28 and TRBJ1-4, with 8 bases identical to TRBD1. The CDR3 is made up of 17 amino acids. Trimming removed 6 bases from V and 6 bases from J; junction bases left unmatched: 15. Germline V CDR1 and CDR2: MDHEN, SYDVKM. This CDR3 reads CASRPKDRAHFDEKLFF. The CDR3 nucleotides read TGTGCCAGCAGGCCAAAGGACAGGGCCCATTTCGATGAAAAACTGTTTTTT.

The chain couples TRBV20-1 to TRBJ1-1; possibly TRBD1 for D (5 bases). There are 14 residues in the CDR3. V was trimmed by 0 bases and J by 5 bases, leaving 13 bases between them. CDR1 and CDR2 (germline): DFQATT, SNEGSKA (reference sequence). The CDR3 nucleotides are TGCAGTGCTAGAGACCCCGGGACGATGACTGAAGCTTTCTTT. This codes for CSARDPGTMTEAFF.

This clonotype was found many times. The V and J genes are TRBV7-2 and TRBJ2-7; tentatively, D is TRBD2 (6 bases). Trimming removed 0 bases from V and 3 bases from J, with 15 bases in between. Germline CDR1 is SGHTA and CDR2 is FQGNSA. The CDR3 sequence is 16 residues long. The CDR3, as DNA: TGTGCCAGCAGCTTAGCAGGGTCGGGGGACGGCTACGAGCAGTACTTC. Its translation: CASSLAGSGDGYEQYF.

This clonotype was counted many times. The genes are TRBV13 and TRBJ1-2; D is undetermined. Germline V gene sequence: CDR1 PRHDT, CDR2 FYEKMQ (reference sequence). The CDR3 contains 14 residues. V gave up 6 bases and J gave up 4 bases, with 15 bases separating them. The CDR3 coding sequence is TGTGCCAGCAGGAATGAACAGTATACCTATGGCTACACCTTC. Protein product: CASRNEQYTYGYTF.

This clonotype showed up many times. The rearrangement joins TRBV7-9 to TRBJ2-5; D unclear. CDR1 and CDR2 from the germline V gene are SEHNR and FQNEAQ (reference sequence). V lost 4 bases, J lost 5 bases, and 8 bases lay in between. CDR3 length equals 12 residues. As DNA, the CDR3 is TGTGCCAGCAGCTCACAAGGGGAGACCCAGTACTTC. Translation gives CASSSQGETQYF. Drawing the rest from reference TRBV7-9 and TRBJ2-5, the complete variable domain is DTGVSQNPRHKITKRGQNVTFRCDPISEHNRLYWYRQTLGQGPEFLTYFQNEAQLEKSRLLSDRFSAERPKGSFSTLEIQRTEQGDSAMYLCASSSQGETQYFGPGTRLLVL.

Many counts were recorded for this clonotype. The genes are TRBV7-2 and TRBJ2-5; D tentatively fits TRBD1 or TRBD2 (6 bases each). The germline gives CDR1 SGHTA, CDR2 FQGNSA. The CDR3 covers 15 residues. The germline V and J ends were trimmed by 6 bases and 0 bases, with 14 bases remaining between them. CDR3 DNA sequence: TGTGCCAGCAGTTTGGGGGGCCGCTACCAAGAGACCCAGTACTTC. It specifies CASSLGGRYQETQYF.

The rearrangement links TRBV11-1 to TRBJ2-7; D might be TRBD1 (6 bases). The V gene's germline CDR1 is SGHAT and CDR2 FQDESV (reference sequence). Trimming left V 5 bases short and J 1 base short, with 12 bases between. The CDR3 totals 14 residues. Written as DNA, the CDR3 is TGTGCCAGCAGCCCAAACAGGGAGTCCTACGAGCAGTACGTC. Translating gives CASSPNRESYEQYV.

The J gene is TRBJ2-5, the V gene TRBV2; TRBD1 might be the D (6 bases). In germline, CDR1 is SNHLY, CDR2 FYNNEI. V lost 3 bases and J 4 bases, leaving 9 bases between the germline ends. This CDR3 region has 13 residues. Here the CDR3 reads CASSDTGRETQYF. The DNA of the CDR3 is TGTGCCAGCAGTGACACAGGGCGAGAGACCCAGTACTTC.

The chain uses TRBV6-5 and TRBJ1-2; maybe TRBD1 (5 bases). Germline V CDR1 and CDR2: MNHEY, SVGAGI. Deletions cut 2 bases from V and 6 bases from J, with 7 bases between. The CDR3 contains 12 residues. The CDR3 region has the DNA TGTGCCAGCAGTTACGGGGGGAATGGCTACACCTTC. It translates to CASSYGGNGYTF.

The V and J genes are TRBV12-3 or TRBV12-4 and TRBJ2-5; 11 nucleotides match TRBD2. With V trimmed by 3 bases and J by 5 bases, 17 bases remained unmatched. This CDR3 comprises 19 residues. The CDR3, as DNA: TGTGCCAGCAGTTTGCTTGGTTACCTTAGCGGGGGGGCGGAGGAGACCCAGTACTTC. It yields the protein CASSLLGYLSGGAEETQYF.

This clonotype was seen a handful of times. The V gene is TRBV12-3 or TRBV12-4, the J gene TRBJ1-1; D not certain. The CDR3 contains 14 residues. Trimming cost V 4 bases and J 1 base, with 10 bases left between them. The CDR3 region is CASSSTTANTEAFF. In DNA, the CDR3 is TGTGCCAGCAGTTCGACTACAGCGAACACTGAAGCTTTCTTT.

The V call is TRBV5-1, the J call TRBJ2-5, with D tentatively TRBD2 (5 bases). The CDR3 runs to 15 residues. Germline V gene data show CDR1 as SGHRS and CDR2 as YFSETQ. Between the trimmed V and J ends, which lost 0 bases and 4 bases, there was a span of 13 bases. CDR3 in amino acids: CASSLAEGSPETQYF. The CDR3 DNA reads TGCGCCAGCAGCTTGGCCGAGGGTTCCCCAGAGACCCAGTACTTC.

The chain recombines TRBV12-5 with TRBJ2-5; tentative D call: TRBD2 (6 bases). CDR1 is LGHNT and CDR2 is FRNRAP in the germline V gene. Trimming took 7 bases from V and 4 from J, leaving 16 bases between them. The CDR3 spans 14 residues. The chain's CDR3 is CASAPTGTLETQYF. The DNA of the CDR3 is TGTGCTAGTGCCCCTACCGGGACTTTAGAGACCCAGTACTTC.

The rearrangement joins TRBV3-1 to TRBJ1-5, with TRBD1 matching 7 bases. The CDR3 runs 16 residues. Germline V CDR1 and CDR2: LGHDT, YNNKEL (reference sequence). V trimming: 3 bases; J trimming: 6 bases; junction bases outside the gene matches: 11. CDR3: CASSHLLTGRVQPQHF. The CDR3 region has the DNA TGTGCCAGCAGCCACCTTCTGACAGGGAGGGTTCAGCCCCAGCATTTT. Full variable domain (remainder filled in from reference TRBV3-1 and TRBJ1-5): DTAVSQTPKYLVTQMGNDKSIKCEQNLGHDTMYWYKQDSKKFLKIMFSYNNKELIINETVPNRFSPKSPDKAHLNLHINSLELGDSAVYFCASSHLLTGRVQPQHFGDGTRLSIL.